These T cell receptor beta chains were read from a single sample in a study of response to subunit inactivated influenza vaccine. TCRdb independently ran MiXCR on the RT-PCR reads; one entry per CDR3 protein. The sample lists roughly 790,000 distinct CDR3 sequences, about 20% occurring once. The specimen was PBMCs from blood, collected roughly 5 days after vaccination. These receptors were taken from a man in his forties or fifties who received an inactivated influenza vaccine. Both conserved end residues are part of each CDR3. D genes are given only for firm matches. The size entry is marked missing in some rows and otherwise reads once, few, many or a size class.

j_gene,len,d_gene,v_gene,abundance,CDR3aa,CDR3nt
TRBJ2-1,15,TRBD1,TRBV7-2,-,CASTSDRGSYNEQFF,TGTGCCAGCACCTCTGACAGGGGGAGCTACAATGAGCAGTTCTTC
TRBJ1-1,15,TRBD1,TRBV4-3,-,CASSQDSGGVSEAFF,TGCGCCAGCAGCCAAGATTCAGGGGGAGTATCTGAAGCTTTCTTT
TRBJ2-3,15,-,TRBV10-3,many,CAIREGGGVTDTQYF,TGTGCCATCAGGGAGGGGGGGGGCGTCACAGATACGCAGTATTTT
TRBJ2-7,14,-,TRBV20-1,-,CSARVPTRKYEQYF,TGCAGTGCTAGAGTCCCTACGCGGAAATACGAGCAGTACTTC
TRBJ2-1,14,-,TRBV20-1,-,CSAPDRNSYNEQFF,TGCAGTGCTCCGGACAGAAATTCCTACAATGAGCAGTTCTTC
TRBJ2-1,15,TRBD2,TRBV6-1,-,CASSPPGTSFNEQFF,TGTGCCAGCAGTCCACCCGGGACTAGCTTTAATGAGCAGTTCTTC
TRBJ2-4,18,-,TRBV4-2,-,CASSQDPWDTLAKNIQYF,TGTGCCAGCAGCCAAGATCCGTGGGACACACTAGCCAAAAACATTCAGTACTTC
TRBJ2-7,12,-,TRBV5-1,few,CASSLGQTEQYF,TGCGCCAGCAGCCTTGGACAGACTGAGCAGTACTTC
TRBJ2-3,13,-,TRBV20-1,-,CSAGLGTTDTQYF,TGCAGTGCTGGGCTCGGGACAACAGATACGCAGTATTTT
TRBJ2-4,15,-,TRBV10-2,-,CASSDFRGAKNIQYF,TGCGCCAGCAGTGATTTTAGGGGGGCCAAAAACATTCAGTACTTC
TRBJ1-3,15,-,TRBV12-3/TRBV12-4,few,CASSFTLAQGNTIYF,TGTGCCAGCAGCTTTACCCTAGCACAGGGAAACACCATATATTTT
TRBJ1-4,14,TRBD1,TRBV5-1,many,CASSFGQGGEKLFF,TGCGCCAGCAGCTTCGGACAGGGGGGGGAAAAACTGTTTTTT
TRBJ2-1,15,-,TRBV12-3/TRBV12-4,-,CASRLTLDSYNEQFF,TGTGCCAGCAGATTAACTTTGGACTCCTACAATGAGCAGTTCTTC
TRBJ2-1,16,-,TRBV4-3,few,CASSQRAGKGPNEQFF,TGCGCCAGCAGCCAAAGGGCGGGGAAGGGTCCGAATGAGCAGTTCTTC
TRBJ2-3,15,-,TRBV9,-,CASSESFYRTDTQYF,TGTGCCAGCAGCGAATCCTTTTACCGCACAGATACGCAGTATTTT
TRBJ1-3,15,-,TRBV4-1,many,CASSQDRNSGNTIYF,TGCGCCAGCAGCCAAGACAGAAACTCTGGAAACACCATATATTTT
TRBJ2-3,16,-,TRBV25-1,few,CASSDPLAPEPDTQYF,TGTGCCAGCAGTGACCCCCTAGCGCCTGAGCCAGATACGCAGTATTTT
TRBJ2-7,14,-,TRBV5-1,-,CASSSAGQSGEQYF,TGCGCCAGCAGTTCAGCGGGACAGAGTGGGGAGCAGTACTTC
TRBJ2-7,17,TRBD2,TRBV20-1,few,CSATRTSGRGMGYEQYF,TGCAGTGCTACCCGGACTAGCGGGAGGGGGATGGGGTACGAGCAGTACTTC
TRBJ2-7,14,TRBD1,TRBV6-5,-,CASSSRTGHYEQYF,TGTGCCAGCAGTTCCAGGACAGGGCACTACGAGCAGTACTTC
TRBJ2-5,14,-,TRBV5-1,-,CASSRGEGKETQYF,TGCGCCAGCTCTAGGGGGGAAGGCAAAGAGACCCAGTACTTC
TRBJ2-6,10,-,TRBV2,-,CARGANVLTF,TGTGCCAGGGGAGCCAACGTCCTGACTTTC
TRBJ2-7,17,-,TRBV6-2/TRBV6-3,-,CASSYRRTRLVTGEQYF,TGTGCCAGCAGTTACAGGCGGACGCGACTGGTGACGGGAGAGCAGTACTTC
TRBJ2-1,15,TRBD2,TRBV5-6,-,CASSSYLGREDEQFF,TGTGCCAGCAGCTCCTACCTCGGGAGGGAAGATGAGCAGTTCTTC
TRBJ1-6,16,TRBD1,TRBV7-2,-,CASSSGDRPYNSPLHF,TGTGCCAGCAGCTCGGGGGACAGGCCCTATAATTCACCCCTCCACTTT
TRBJ2-7,16,TRBD1,TRBV6-1,few,CASSAWTGVSSYEQYF,TGTGCCAGCAGTGCGTGGACAGGCGTTAGCTCCTACGAGCAGTACTTC
TRBJ2-3,15,-,TRBV12-3/TRBV12-4,-,CASSPPRLWGDTQYF,TGTGCCAGCAGCCCCCCGAGACTGTGGGGAGATACGCAGTATTTT
TRBJ1-6,13,-,TRBV4-3,few,CASSQDLNSPLHF,TGCGCCAGCAGCCAAGATCTCAATTCACCCCTCCACTTT
TRBJ2-7,16,-,TRBV11-1,few,CASSLNRWANSYEQYF,TGTGCCAGCAGCTTAAATCGATGGGCTAACTCCTACGAGCAGTACTTC
TRBJ2-5,18,-,TRBV6-1,few,CASRTLKRNYRLQETQYF,TGTGCCAGCAGGACCTTAAAACGGAACTACAGACTCCAAGAGACCCAGTACTTC
TRBJ2-1,16,TRBD2,TRBV7-2,-,CASSSGLAAAYNEQFF,TGTGCCAGCAGCTCGGGACTAGCGGCTGCATACAATGAGCAGTTCTTC
TRBJ2-1,13,-,TRBV27,-,CASSLLSRNEQFF,TGTGCCAGCAGTTTGCTCTCGCGGAATGAGCAGTTCTTC
TRBJ2-1,15,TRBD2,TRBV10-3,-,CAISDVSGRHAEQFF,TGTGCCATCAGTGACGTTAGCGGGAGGCATGCTGAGCAGTTCTTC
TRBJ2-7,12,TRBD1,TRBV28,-,CASSSTGFERYF,TGTGCCAGCAGTTCGACAGGGTTCGAGCGGTACTTC
TRBJ1-2,14,-,TRBV7-2,many,CASSLGRTEYGYTF,TGTGCCAGCAGCTTAGGGAGGACAGAGTATGGCTACACCTTC